This T cell receptor (beta chain) derives from a study of neoadjuvant nivolumab and ipilimumab in lung cancer. Findings and caveats of the study: Resected-tumor TCR richness correlated positively with pretherapy blood richness. From pretherapy to surgery, tumor richness and clonality rose with dual therapy.

Comments on this clone: Its antigen remains unknown.

Clones were sequenced by immunoSEQ multiplex PCR, and TCRdb holds only the in-frame ones, with some missing. The data contain more than 40,000 clones, around 89% of them seen just once; the ten biggest clones take up around 3.7%. V lost 0 bases and J 2 bases, leaving 1 base between the germline ends. The germline V gene has CDR1 SGHTA and CDR2 FQGNSA. This CDR3 is 12 amino acids long. The sequence came from an adult with non-small cell lung cancer. Some clones in this sample may be carry-over from other donors' samples. This sample comprised blood, obtained before neoadjuvant nivolumab, alone or with ipilimumab. The rearrangement links TRBV7-2 to TRBJ2-5; no definite D call. CDR3 coding DNA: TGTGCCAGCAGCTTAGCGCAAGAGACCCAGTACTTC. Its translation: CASSLAQETQYF.